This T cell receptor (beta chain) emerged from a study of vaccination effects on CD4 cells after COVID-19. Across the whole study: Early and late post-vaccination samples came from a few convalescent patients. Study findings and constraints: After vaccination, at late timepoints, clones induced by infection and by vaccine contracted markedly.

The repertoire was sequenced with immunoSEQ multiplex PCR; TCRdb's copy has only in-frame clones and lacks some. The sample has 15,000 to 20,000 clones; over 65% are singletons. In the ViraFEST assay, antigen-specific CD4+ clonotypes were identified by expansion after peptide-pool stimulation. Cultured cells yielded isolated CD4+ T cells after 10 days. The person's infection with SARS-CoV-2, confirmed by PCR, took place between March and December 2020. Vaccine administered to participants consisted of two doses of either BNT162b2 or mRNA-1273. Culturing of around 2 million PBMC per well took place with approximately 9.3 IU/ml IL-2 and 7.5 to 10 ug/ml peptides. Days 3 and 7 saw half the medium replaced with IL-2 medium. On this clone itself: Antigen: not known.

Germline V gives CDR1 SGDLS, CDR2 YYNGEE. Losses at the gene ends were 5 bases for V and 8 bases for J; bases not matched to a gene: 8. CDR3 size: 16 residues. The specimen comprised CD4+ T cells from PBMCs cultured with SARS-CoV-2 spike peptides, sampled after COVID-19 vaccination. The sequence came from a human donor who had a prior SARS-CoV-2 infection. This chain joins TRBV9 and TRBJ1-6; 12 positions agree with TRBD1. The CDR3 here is CASSFGTGGGDSPLHF. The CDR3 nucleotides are TGTGCCAGCAGTTTCGGGACAGGGGGCGGTGATTCACCCCTCCACTTT.